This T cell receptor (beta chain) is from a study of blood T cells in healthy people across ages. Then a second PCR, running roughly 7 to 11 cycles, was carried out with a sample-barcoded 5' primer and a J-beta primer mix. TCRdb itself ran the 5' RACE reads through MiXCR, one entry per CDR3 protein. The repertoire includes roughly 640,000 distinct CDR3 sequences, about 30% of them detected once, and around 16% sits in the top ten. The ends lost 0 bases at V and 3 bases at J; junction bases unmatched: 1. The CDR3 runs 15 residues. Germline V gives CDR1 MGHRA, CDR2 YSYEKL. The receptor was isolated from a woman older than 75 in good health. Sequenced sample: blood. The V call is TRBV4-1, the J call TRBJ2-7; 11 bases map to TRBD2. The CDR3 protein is CASSQEGTSGYEQYF. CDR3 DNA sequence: TGCGCCAGCAGCCAAGAGGGGACTAGCGGCTACGAGCAGTACTTC.